These T cell receptor beta chains were read from a single sample in a study of CXCR3-negative and CXCR3-positive naive CD8 T cells. TCRdb reprocessed the 5' RACE reads and stores each CDR3 protein as one record, lacking DNA. The sample has about 140,000 distinct CDR3 sequences. Material for sequencing was naive CXCR3+ CD8+ T cells from blood. These TCRs come from a human donor in good health. Some clones in this sample may be carry-over from other donors' samples. Both conserved end residues are part of each CDR3.

TRBV5-6	TRBJ2-7	CASSFGTGSTYEQYF
TRBV27	TRBJ2-1	CASTTALAGGMTYNEQFF
TRBV15	TRBJ1-1	CATSRDRRLTEAFF
TRBV28	TRBJ2-6	CASSGQGASGANVLTF
TRBV24-1	TRBJ1-2	CATSDLTVNYGYTF
TRBV19	TRBJ1-1	CASIGPLSEAFF
TRBV4-2	TRBJ2-5	CASSQDAATTTETQYF
TRBV18	TRBJ1-1	CASSDIRNTEAFF
TRBV20-1	TRBJ2-1	CSARGLAEFLQFF
TRBV5-1	TRBJ1-5	CASSLEAGRGSNQPQHF
TRBV7-6	TRBJ2-1	CASSLQRGGRDEQFF
TRBV20-1	TRBJ2-1	CSAVHRTLNYNEQFF
TRBV28	TRBJ2-7	CASSVRLAGGPNEQYF
TRBV29-1	TRBJ2-5	CSVPGIGETQYF
TRBV4-3	TRBJ2-7	CAGSEGTSGSYEQYF
TRBV12-3/TRBV12-4	TRBJ2-6	CASGSDSGANVLTF
TRBV24-1	TRBJ2-1	CATSRPGQGSHEQFF
TRBV3-2	TRBJ2-7	CASSQPGPSSSYEQYF
TRBV5-5	TRBJ1-5	CASSFWGNSNQPQHF
TRBV21-1	TRBJ2-2	CASSKGQGHVTGELFF
TRBV3-1	TRBJ2-1	CASSQVFGTGEQFF
TRBV20-1	TRBJ2-1	CSACIPGLATSYNEQFF
TRBV6-6	TRBJ2-5	CASSTQGRQETQYF
TRBV7-8	TRBJ2-7	CASSLRAGVREQYF
TRBV5-1	TRBJ1-1	CASSLVGVMEAFF
TRBV6-6	TRBJ2-7	CASSPPGGGEQYF
TRBV6-5	TRBJ2-1	CASSPGQGLHEQFF
TRBV7-6	TRBJ2-5	CASSYEAGVGETQYF
TRBV7-9	TRBJ1-1	CASSTGQLMNTEAFF
TRBV6-5	TRBJ2-1	CASSPRQGWVNEQFF
TRBV7-9	TRBJ2-1	CASSLRGQGEINEQFF
TRBV5-1	TRBJ2-7	CASSRGAISSYEQYF
TRBV30	TRBJ1-1	CAWSAAENTEAFF
TRBV12-3/TRBV12-4	TRBJ2-1	CASQVAGGRNEQFF
TRBV19	TRBJ1-5	CASSITDYSNQPQHF
TRBV7-6	TRBJ2-1	CASSFMDEQFF
TRBV29-1	TRBJ1-1	CSVQGAQTEALF
TRBV21-1	TRBJ2-7	CASSKALGDTYEQYF
TRBV6-5	TRBJ1-1	CASSAPPGQGFGTEAFF
TRBV30	TRBJ2-7	CAWNPPFASYEQYF
TRBV19	TRBJ1-1	CASSSQGGLTEAFF
TRBV12-3/TRBV12-4	TRBJ2-1	CASSPRGPYNEQFF
TRBV7-9	TRBJ2-1	CASSKLAGGSDEQFF
TRBV7-9	TRBJ1-2	CASSLAILASGYTF
TRBV29-1	TRBJ2-5	CSVEGPQGLKTQYF
TRBV29-1	TRBJ2-1	CSVEEGNEQFF
TRBV5-6	TRBJ1-4	CASSSPEDEKLFF
TRBV2	TRBJ2-3	CASTPGGDTQYF
TRBV5-1	TRBJ2-1	CASSSPAPLYNEQFF
TRBV11-2	TRBJ2-1	CASSSRQGHSYNEQFF
TRBV6-5	TRBJ2-3	CASSWQGATDTQYF